Listed here are 14 T cell receptor beta chains from one sample, sequenced in a study of T cells in Graves' hyperthyroidism and ophthalmopathy. TCR beta CDR3 region amplification was performed from RNA transcripts. Initially, a first-round RT-PCR of the TCR CDR3 employed the HTBI primer set. MiXCR, applied by TCRdb to the multiplex PCR reads, yields one record per CDR3 protein. The sample holds about 720,000 distinct CDR3 sequences, around 20% seen once. What was sequenced was blood. The receptors originated from a woman aged 50 to 65 with Graves' hyperthyroidism that later progressed to Graves' ophthalmopathy.

The CDR3 DNA reads as TGTGCCTGGAGGCGGGACAGCTCTGGAAACACCATATATTTT. Translating gives CAWRRDSSGNTIYF. The V and J genes are TRBV30 and TRBJ1-3; TRBD1 aligns across 7 bases. Unmatched junction bases numbered 2, after V lost 3 bases and J lost 0 bases. Germline V lookup: CDR1 GTSNPN, CDR2 SVGIG (reference sequence). The CDR3 sequence is 14 residues long.

The gene calls are TRBV4-2 and TRBJ1-4; 8 nucleotides match TRBD1. With V trimmed by 1 base and J by 4 bases, 5 bases remained unmatched. CDR3 length equals 16 residues. From germline, CDR1 is LGHNA and CDR2 YNFKEQ. The CDR3 bases are TGTGCCAGCAGCCAAGGACAGGGGAGGGTTAATGAAAAACTGTTTTTT. This codes for CASSQGQGRVNEKLFF.

This clonotype was picked up a small number of times. In DNA, the CDR3 is TGTGCCAGCCAAGACCCTAGCACAGATACGCAGTATTTT. Its translation: CASQDPSTDTQYF. This chain joins TRBV2 and TRBJ2-3; no clear D gene. Between the trimmed V and J ends, which lost 8 bases and 0 bases, there was a span of 9 bases. Looked up from germline, CDR1 is SNHLY and CDR2 is FYNNEI. CDR3 length: 13 residues.

This clonotype appeared many times. The gene calls are TRBV18 and TRBJ2-5, with D possibly being TRBD1 (6 bases). The germline V gene encodes CDR1 KGHSH and CDR2 LQKENI. The V end lost 3 bases, the J end lost 0 bases, and 11 bases lay between the germline ends. This CDR3 comprises 15 residues. CDR3 sequence (DNA): TGTGCCAGCTCACCGATGACAGGTTACCAAGAGACCCAGTACTTC. Translation gives CASSPMTGYQETQYF.

This clonotype was counted at least ten times. This sequence joins TRBV4-1 and TRBJ1-5, with D hard to call. Germline V gives CDR1 MGHRA, CDR2 YSYEKL. The CDR3 covers 14 residues. Trimming took 1 base from V and 2 from J, leaving 6 bases between them. This CDR3 reads CASSQAWGNQPQHF. CDR3 bases: TGCGCCAGCAGCCAAGCCTGGGGCAATCAGCCCCAGCATTTT.

V and J are TRBV5-1 and TRBJ1-4; D is uncertain. This CDR3 region has 14 residues. Germline assignment: CDR1 SGHRS and CDR2 YFSETQ. V was cut by 6 bases and J by 3 bases, with 12 bases left in between. CDR3 residues: CASTSGDPNEKLFF. CDR3 coding DNA: TGCGCCAGCACGTCCGGGGATCCTAATGAAAAACTGTTTTTT.

In its sample, this clonotype was seen a few times. The chain combines TRBV10-3 with TRBJ1-1; no definite D call. CDR3 length: 14 amino acids. V was shortened by 0 bases and J by 7 bases, with 12 bases between the two germline ends. CDR1 is ENHRY, CDR2 SYGVKD, per germline. The DNA of the CDR3 is TGTGCCATCAGTGAGTCGAACAAGCCGGATGAAGCTTTCTTT. Its translation is CAISESNKPDEAFF.

The rearrangement links TRBV20-1 to TRBJ2-1; 11 nucleotides match TRBD2. The length of the CDR3 is 16 residues. With V trimmed by 1 base and J by 7 bases, 9 bases remained unmatched. Germline-derived CDR1 and CDR2 are DFQATT and SNEGSKA (reference sequence). The CDR3 DNA follows: TGCAGTGCTAGAGCCCTTAGCGGGGGGGCTGGGAATGAGCAGTTCTTC. It codes for CSARALSGGAGNEQFF.

There are a few counts of this clonotype. The CDR3 sequence: CASSIDRGGTEAFF. The CDR3 region has the DNA TGTGCCAGTAGTATAGATCGAGGGGGCACTGAAGCTTTCTTT. The chain links TRBV19 to TRBJ1-1, with a tentative D call TRBD1 (6 bases). V lost 0 bases and J lost 4, with 9 bases in between. CDR3 length equals 14 residues. Germline V gene lookup returns CDR1 LNHDA and CDR2 SQIVND (reference sequence).

This clonotype was seen at least ten times. The V call is TRBV12-3 or TRBV12-4, the J call TRBJ2-3; D perhaps matches TRBD1 (6 bases). V was shortened by 0 bases and J by 0 bases, with 13 bases between the two germline ends. The CDR3 has 17 amino acids. For the CDR3, the DNA is TGTGCCAGCAGTTTAGCCCTAGGGGGAATCAGCACAGATACGCAGTATTTT. Translation gives CASSLALGGISTDTQYF.

The chain couples TRBV19 to TRBJ1-2; 8 positions match TRBD1. The CDR3 covers 16 residues. J was trimmed by 4 bases and V by 6 bases; bases with no gene match: 13. The V gene's germline CDR1 is LNHDA and CDR2 SQIVND (reference sequence). This CDR3 reads CASSPGAGGAGYGYTF. CDR3 DNA sequence: TGTGCCAGTAGCCCCGGGGCAGGGGGCGCGGGCTATGGCTACACCTTC.

The chain is built from TRBV14 and TRBJ1-1; D ambiguous. There are 15 residues in the CDR3. Germline V lookup: CDR1 SGHDN, CDR2 FVKESK. Trimming cost V 3 bases and J 1 base, with 12 bases left between them. CDR3 coding DNA: TGTGCCAGCAGCCATCTACGAACCGGGAACACTGAAGCTTTCTTT. It is translated as CASSHLRTGNTEAFF.

This clonotype was counted only a few times. This chain joins TRBV5-1 and TRBJ1-6; unclear D gene. Trimming cost V 5 bases and J 7 bases, with 13 bases left between them. CDR3 length: 14 amino acids. CDR1 and CDR2 (germline): SGHRS, YFSETQ. CDR3 nucleotide sequence: TGCGCCAGCAGAGTCCGCCAGACAAATTCACCCCTCCACTTT. This gives the protein CASRVRQTNSPLHF.

In its sample, this clonotype was seen once. V usage is TRBV19 and J usage is TRBJ1-5; TRBD1 matches at 8 bases. The trim removed 3 bases at V and 7 bases at J, leaving 5 bases unmatched. The germline V gene has CDR1 LNHDA and CDR2 SQIVND (reference sequence). The CDR3 contains 14 residues. In DNA, the CDR3 is TGTGCCAGTAGTATCGGACAGGGAGGACAGCCCCAGCATTTT. Translation: CASSIGQGGQPQHF.